This T cell receptor beta chain was identified in a study of blood T cell repertoires in COVID-19. Study as a whole: Donors in the United States, Italy and Spain gave samples during acute or convalescent COVID-19. Sources were T cells, B-cell-depleted T cells, or PBMCs; the material itself was cDNA or gDNA.

In the original processing: The authors estimated nucleated cell counts from reference gene primer amplification. Profiling relied on immunoSEQ multiplex PCR, and the TCRdb table lists in-frame clones only, not all of them. D and trimming come from the DNA, and the V and J calls and clone size come from that table. The sample consists of about 230,000 clones, approximately 87% of them appearing once. Participants were aged roughly 18 to 89 years from approximately 25 US areas. Germline trimming cut 5 bases from V and 6 bases from J; bases unmatched to any gene: 4. Germline lookup yields CDR1 SGHTA and CDR2 FQGNSA. The CDR3 extends over 15 amino acids.

The J gene is TRBJ2-2, the V gene TRBV7-2; the match to TRBD2 covers 12 bases. The sequence was collected from a woman in her 50s in a cohort exposed to, infected with or recovered from COVID-19 (not recorded which). Sequencing was performed on PBMCs or T cells enriched from blood (not recorded which). The CDR3 nucleotides read TGTGCCAGCAGCCCCACTAGCGGGGGGTCCGGGGAGCTGTTTTTT. Residues: CASSPTSGGSGELFF.